This T cell receptor (beta chain) was profiled in a study of blood T cell repertoires in COVID-19. There are 15 residues in the CDR3. Looked up from germline, CDR1 is SGHTS and CDR2 is YDEGEE. The V segment lost 3 bases and the J segment 2 bases; nucleotides outside the gene matches: 5. Recruited during active infection, patients (from Seattle) were subsequently followed longitudinally. Original analysis: Counts of nucleated cells, estimated from reference gene primer amplification, were obtained. The protocol was immunoSEQ multiplex PCR, while the TCRdb copy is restricted to in-frame clones and leaves out a portion. The V and J calls and clone size are taken from that table; D and trimming were inferred from the DNA. The data show about 180,000 clones, roughly four fifths seen once.

This receptor was taken from a woman aged 65 to 85 with COVID-19, enrolled during active disease. V gene TRBV5-8 combines with J gene TRBJ2-5, with 9 nucleotides matching TRBD1. Sequences were obtained from peripheral blood. DNA for the CDR3: TGTGCCAGCAGCTCACACAGGGGGCATCAAGAGACCCAGTACTTC. It translates to CASSSHRGHQETQYF.